This TCR beta chain was retrieved from a study of cytomegalovirus exposure and HLA in healthy donors. Each donor's status was that of a healthy bone marrow donor. The CDR3 spans 12 residues. V was clipped by 5 bases and J by 9 bases; unmatched bases: 6. Germline-derived CDR1 and CDR2 are SGHTA and FQGNSA. The primer mix had 60 Vbeta and 13 Jbeta primers. Profiled with immunoSEQ multiplex PCR; TCRdb holds only in-frame clones, not every one. In the table there are under 200,000 clones, roughly four fifths of which are singletons. The chain combines TRBV7-2 with TRBJ1-2; 7 bases agree with TRBD1. The clonotype originates from a male donor in good health and CMV-seropositive. Sequencing was carried out using PBMCs. CDR3 DNA: TGTGCCAGCAGCAAGCAGGGGGACCGCTACACCTTC. It encodes CASSKQGDRYTF. The whole variable domain, remainder taken from reference TRBV7-2 and TRBJ1-2, is GAGVSQSPSNKVTEKGKDVELRCDPISGHTALYWYRQSLGQGLEFLIYFQGNSAPDKSGLPSDRFSAERTGGSVSTLTIQRTQQEDSAVYLCASSKQGDRYTFGSGTRLTVV.